The sample holds many counts of the clone carrying this TCR beta chain. Alongside a J-beta primer mix, a sample-barcoded 5' primer served in a second PCR lasting about 6 to 11 cycles. Every sample produced at least 2.5 million CDR3-containing paired-end reads. TCRdb re-derived calls from the 5' RACE reads in MiXCR, one entry per CDR3 protein. The data show around 850,000 distinct CDR3 sequences, with around 34% seen just once and roughly 13% held by the top ten. This sample is drawn from a study of blood T cells in healthy people across ages. V dropped 4 bases and J dropped 1; count of bases not matched to a gene: 6. This CDR3 is 16 amino acids long.

The specimen was blood. The receptor was isolated from a man younger than 30 in good health. The chain carries TRBV12-3 or TRBV12-4 and TRBJ1-5; the match to TRBD1 covers 8 bases. The CDR3 DNA sequence: TGTGCCAGCAGTTCGGGGACAGGTAACAGCAATCAGCCCCAGCATTTT. This translates into CASSSGTGNSNQPQHF.